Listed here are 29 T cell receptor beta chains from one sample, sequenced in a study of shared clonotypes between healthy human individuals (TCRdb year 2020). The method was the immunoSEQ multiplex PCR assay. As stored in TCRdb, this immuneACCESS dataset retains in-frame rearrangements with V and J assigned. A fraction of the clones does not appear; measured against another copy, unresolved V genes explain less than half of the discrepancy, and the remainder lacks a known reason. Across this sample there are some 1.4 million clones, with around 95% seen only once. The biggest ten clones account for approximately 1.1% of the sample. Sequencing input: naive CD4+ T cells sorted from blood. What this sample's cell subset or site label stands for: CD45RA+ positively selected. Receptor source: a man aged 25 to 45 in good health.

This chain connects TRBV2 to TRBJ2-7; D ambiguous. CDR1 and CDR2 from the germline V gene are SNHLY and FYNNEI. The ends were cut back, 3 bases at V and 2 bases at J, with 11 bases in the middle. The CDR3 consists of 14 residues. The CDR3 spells CASSELTSTYEQYF. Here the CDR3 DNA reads TGTGCCAGCAGTGAGCTGACAAGTACCTACGAGCAGTACTTC.

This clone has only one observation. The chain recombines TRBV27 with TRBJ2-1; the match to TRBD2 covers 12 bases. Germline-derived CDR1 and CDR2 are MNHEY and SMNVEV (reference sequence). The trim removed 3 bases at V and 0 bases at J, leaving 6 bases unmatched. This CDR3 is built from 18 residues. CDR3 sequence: CASSFGLAGYISYNEQFF. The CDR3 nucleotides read TGTGCCAGCAGTTTCGGACTAGCGGGATACATCTCCTACAATGAGCAGTTCTTC.

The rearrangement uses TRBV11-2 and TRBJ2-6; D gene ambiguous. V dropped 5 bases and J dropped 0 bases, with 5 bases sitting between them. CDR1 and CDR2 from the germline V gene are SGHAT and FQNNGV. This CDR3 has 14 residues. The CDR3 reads CASSHVSGANVLTF. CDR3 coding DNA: TGTGCCAGCAGCCACGTCTCTGGGGCCAACGTCCTGACTTTC.

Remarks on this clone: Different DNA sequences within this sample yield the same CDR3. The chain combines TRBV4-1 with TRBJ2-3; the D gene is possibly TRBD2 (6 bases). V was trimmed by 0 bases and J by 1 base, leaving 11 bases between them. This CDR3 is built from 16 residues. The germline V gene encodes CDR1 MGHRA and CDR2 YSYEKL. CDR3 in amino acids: CASSQDRGGGTDTQYF. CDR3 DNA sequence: TGCGCCAGCAGCCAAGATCGAGGCGGGGGCACAGATACGCAGTATTTT.

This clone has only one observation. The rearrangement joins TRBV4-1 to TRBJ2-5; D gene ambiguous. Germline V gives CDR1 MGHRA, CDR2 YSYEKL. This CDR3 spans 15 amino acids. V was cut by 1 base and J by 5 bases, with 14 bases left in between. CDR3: CASSQVGPTRETQYF. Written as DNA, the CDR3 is TGCGCCAGCAGCCAAGTCGGACCTACACGGGAGACCCAGTACTTC.

The CDR3 nucleotides are TGTGCCAGCAGCGTAGCGGGAGTGAGGGGAGATACGCAGTATTTT. Translation gives CASSVAGVRGDTQYF. The V and J genes are TRBV9 and TRBJ2-3; TRBD2 might be the D (6 bases). From germline, CDR1 is SGDLS and CDR2 YYNGEE. This CDR3 is 15 amino acids long. Trimming stripped 0 bases from V and 5 bases from J, with 13 bases between.

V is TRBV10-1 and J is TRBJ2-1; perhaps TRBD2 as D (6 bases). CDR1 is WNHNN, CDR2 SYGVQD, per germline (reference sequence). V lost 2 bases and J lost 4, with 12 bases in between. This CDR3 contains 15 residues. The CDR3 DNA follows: TGCGCCAGCAGTGAGCCGGGACTCCTATACAATGAGCAGTTCTTC. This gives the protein CASSEPGLLYNEQFF.

The CDR3 DNA reads TGTGCCAGCAGCAAAGAGGCCAGAAAACCTACCTACGAGCAGTACTTC. This encodes CASSKEARKPTYEQYF. The chain employs TRBV21-1 and TRBJ2-7. TRBV21-1 counts as a pseudogene. The CDR3 is 16 residues long.

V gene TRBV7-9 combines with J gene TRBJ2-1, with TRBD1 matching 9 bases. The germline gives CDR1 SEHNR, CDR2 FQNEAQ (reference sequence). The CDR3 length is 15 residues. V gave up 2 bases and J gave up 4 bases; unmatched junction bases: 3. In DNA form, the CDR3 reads TGTGCCAGCAGCTTAACAGGGGGCCGATACAATGAGCAGTTCTTC. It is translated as CASSLTGGRYNEQFF. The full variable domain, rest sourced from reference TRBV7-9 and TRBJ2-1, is DTGVSQNPRHKITKRGQNVTFRCDPISEHNRLYWYRQTLGQGPEFLTYFQNEAQLEKSRLLSDRFSAERPKGSFSTLEIQRTEQGDSAMYLCASSLTGGRYNEQFFGPGTRLTVL.

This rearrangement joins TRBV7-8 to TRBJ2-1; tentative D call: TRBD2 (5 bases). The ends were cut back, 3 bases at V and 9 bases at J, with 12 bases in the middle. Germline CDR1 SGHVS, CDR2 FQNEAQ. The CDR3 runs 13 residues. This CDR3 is CASSLLAGVEQFF. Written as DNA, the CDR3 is TGTGCCAGCAGCTTGCTAGCCGGGGTTGAGCAGTTCTTC.

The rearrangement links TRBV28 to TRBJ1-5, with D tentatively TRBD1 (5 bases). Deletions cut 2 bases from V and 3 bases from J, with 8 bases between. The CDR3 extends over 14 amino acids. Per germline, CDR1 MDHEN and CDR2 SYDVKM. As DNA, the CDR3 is TGTGCCAGCAGTTTAAGACAGTTCAATCAGCCCCAGCATTTT. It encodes CASSLRQFNQPQHF.

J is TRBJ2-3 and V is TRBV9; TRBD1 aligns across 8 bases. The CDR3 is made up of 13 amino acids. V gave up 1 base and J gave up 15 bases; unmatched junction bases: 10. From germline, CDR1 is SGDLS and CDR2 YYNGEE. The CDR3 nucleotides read TGTGCCAGCAGCGTAATCGGACAGGGCCCTAGTTATTTT. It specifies CASSVIGQGPSYF. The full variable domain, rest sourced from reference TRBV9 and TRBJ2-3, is DSGVTQTPKHLITATGQRVTLRCSPRSGDLSVYWYQQSLDQGLQFLIQYYNGEERAKGNILERFSAQQFPDLHSELNLSSLELGDSALYFCASSVIGQGPSYFGPGTRLTVL.

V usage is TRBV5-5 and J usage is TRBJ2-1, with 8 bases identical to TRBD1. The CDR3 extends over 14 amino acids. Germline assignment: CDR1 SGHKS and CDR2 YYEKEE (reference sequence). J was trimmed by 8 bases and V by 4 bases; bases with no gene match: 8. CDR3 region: CASSVQGANYEQFF. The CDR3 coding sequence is TGTGCCAGCAGCGTCCAGGGGGCAAATTATGAGCAGTTCTTC.

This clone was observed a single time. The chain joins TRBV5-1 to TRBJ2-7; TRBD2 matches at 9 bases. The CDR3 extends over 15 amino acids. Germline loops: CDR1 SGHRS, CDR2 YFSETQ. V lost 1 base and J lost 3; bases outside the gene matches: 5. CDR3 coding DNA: TGCGCCAGCAGCTTGATGGGCGGGAGGGACTACGAGCAGTACTTC. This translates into CASSLMGGRDYEQYF.

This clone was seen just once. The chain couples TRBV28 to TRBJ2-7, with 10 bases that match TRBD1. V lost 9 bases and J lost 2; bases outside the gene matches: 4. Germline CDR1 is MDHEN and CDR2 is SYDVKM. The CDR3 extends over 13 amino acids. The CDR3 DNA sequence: TGTGCCAGTCGGACAGGGGGGACCTACGAGCAGTACTTC. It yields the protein CASRTGGTYEQYF.

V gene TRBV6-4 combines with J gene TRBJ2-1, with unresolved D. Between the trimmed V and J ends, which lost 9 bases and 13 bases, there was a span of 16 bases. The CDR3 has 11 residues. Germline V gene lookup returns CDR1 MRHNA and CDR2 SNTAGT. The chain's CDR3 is CASPIGPPQFF. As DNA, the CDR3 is TGTGCCAGTCCTATCGGGCCCCCACAGTTCTTC.

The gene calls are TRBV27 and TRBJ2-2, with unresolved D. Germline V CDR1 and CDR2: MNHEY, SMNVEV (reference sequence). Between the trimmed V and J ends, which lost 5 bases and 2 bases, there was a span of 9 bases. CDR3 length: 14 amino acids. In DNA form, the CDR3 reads TGTGCCAGCAGTCGCACTGTCAACACCGGGGAGCTGTTTTTT. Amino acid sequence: CASSRTVNTGELFF.

The CDR3 DNA reads TGTGCCAGCAGCTTGGATAGCGGTGGCACAGATACGCAGTATTTT. Its translation is CASSLDSGGTDTQYF. The rearrangement uses TRBV5-4 and TRBJ2-3, with TRBD2 as a possible D gene (6 bases). The V gene's germline CDR1 is SGHNT and CDR2 YYREEE (reference sequence). This CDR3 spans 15 amino acids. V lost 0 bases and J lost 1, with 9 bases in between.

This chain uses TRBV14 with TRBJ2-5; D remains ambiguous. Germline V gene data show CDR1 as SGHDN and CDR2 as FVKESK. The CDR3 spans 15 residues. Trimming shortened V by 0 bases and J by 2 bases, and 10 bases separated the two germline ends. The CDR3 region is CASSQDGRKQETQYF. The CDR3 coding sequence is TGTGCCAGCAGCCAAGATGGCAGAAAGCAAGAGACCCAGTACTTC.

The CDR3 bases are TGTGCCAGCAGTCCGCTGGACAGGAGAAGCACAGATACGCAGTATTTT. It encodes CASSPLDRRSTDTQYF. This chain links TRBV27 with TRBJ2-3; 7 bases are a match to TRBD1. The CDR3 sequence is 16 residues long. Germline V gene lookup returns CDR1 MNHEY and CDR2 SMNVEV (reference sequence). Germline trimming cut 5 bases from V and 0 bases from J; bases unmatched to any gene: 8.

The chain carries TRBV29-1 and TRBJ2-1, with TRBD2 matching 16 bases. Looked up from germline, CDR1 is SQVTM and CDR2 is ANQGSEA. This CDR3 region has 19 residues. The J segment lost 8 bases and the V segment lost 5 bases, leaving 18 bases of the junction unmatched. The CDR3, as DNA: TGCAGCGTTTTACTCTGGGGGACTAGCGGGAGGGCCTCAGGGGATGAGCAGTTCTTC. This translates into CSVLLWGTSGRASGDEQFF.

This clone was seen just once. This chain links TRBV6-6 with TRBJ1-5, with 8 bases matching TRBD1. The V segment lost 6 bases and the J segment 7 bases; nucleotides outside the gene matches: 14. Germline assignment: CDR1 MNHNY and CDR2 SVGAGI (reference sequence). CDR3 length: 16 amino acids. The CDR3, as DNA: TGTGCCAGCAGCTCTGGACAGGGCAAAGGGATACAGCCCCAGCATTTT. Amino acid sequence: CASSSGQGKGIQPQHF.

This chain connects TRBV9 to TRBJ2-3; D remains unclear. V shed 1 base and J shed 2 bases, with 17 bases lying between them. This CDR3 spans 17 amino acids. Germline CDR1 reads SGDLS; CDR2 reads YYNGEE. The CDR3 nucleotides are TGTGCCAGCAGCGTAACCACGGTCATGGGCTACACAGATACGCAGTATTTT. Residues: CASSVTTVMGYTDTQYF.

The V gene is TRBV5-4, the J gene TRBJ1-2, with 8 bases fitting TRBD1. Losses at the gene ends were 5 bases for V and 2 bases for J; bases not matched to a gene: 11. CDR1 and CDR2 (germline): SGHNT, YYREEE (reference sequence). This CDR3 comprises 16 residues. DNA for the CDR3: TGTGCCAGCAGTCTTAATCAGGGGGCCATCAACTATGGCTACACCTTC. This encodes CASSLNQGAINYGYTF.

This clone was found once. The CDR3 DNA reads as TGTGCCAGCAGCTTGGCGCTAGCGGGAGGCACCGGGGAGCTGTTTTTT. It is translated as CASSLALAGGTGELFF. The chain recombines TRBV5-4 with TRBJ2-2, with 11 bases identical to TRBD2. The germline V gene has CDR1 SGHNT and CDR2 YYREEE (reference sequence). Trimming cost V 0 bases and J 4 bases; bases outside gene matches: 2. The CDR3 loop spans 16 amino acids.

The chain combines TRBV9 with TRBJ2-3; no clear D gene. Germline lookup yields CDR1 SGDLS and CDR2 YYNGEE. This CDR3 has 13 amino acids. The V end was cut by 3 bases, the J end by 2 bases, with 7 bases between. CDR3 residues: CASSETDTDTQYF. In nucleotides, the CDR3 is TGTGCCAGCAGCGAGACCGACACAGATACGCAGTATTTT.

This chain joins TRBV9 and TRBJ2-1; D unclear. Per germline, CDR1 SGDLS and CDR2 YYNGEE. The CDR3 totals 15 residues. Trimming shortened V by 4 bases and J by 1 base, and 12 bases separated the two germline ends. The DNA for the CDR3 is TGTGCCAGCAGCCCCCCAAGGGCATCCTACAATGAGCAGTTCTTC. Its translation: CASSPPRASYNEQFF.

The CDR3 sequence: CASSILGQGNEQYF. CDR3 bases: TGTGCCAGTAGTATCTTAGGGCAGGGAAACGAGCAGTACTTC. The gene calls are TRBV19 and TRBJ2-7; D perhaps matches TRBD1 (5 bases). This CDR3 comprises 14 residues. CDR1 is LNHDA and CDR2 is SQIVND in the germline V gene (reference sequence). Trimming cost V 3 bases and J 5 bases, with 14 bases left between them. Full variable domain (rest looked up from reference TRBV19 and TRBJ2-7): DGGITQSPKYLFRKEGQNVTLSCEQNLNHDAMYWYRQDPGQGLRLIYYSQIVNDFQKGDIAEGYSVSREKKESFPLTVTSAQKNPTAFYLCASSILGQGNEQYFGPGTRLTVT.

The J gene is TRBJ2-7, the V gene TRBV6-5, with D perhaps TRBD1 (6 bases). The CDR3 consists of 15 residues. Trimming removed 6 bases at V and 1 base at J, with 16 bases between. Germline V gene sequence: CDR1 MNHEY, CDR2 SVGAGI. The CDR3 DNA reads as TGTGCCAGCAGCGATCTACAGGGATTGTCCTACGAGCAGTACTTC. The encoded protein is CASSDLQGLSYEQYF.